The following is a T cell receptor (beta chain) sequence with its context. The sample comes from a study of blood T cell repertoires in COVID-19. Turning to the study itself: The analysed material was cDNA or gDNA that came from T cells, B-cell-depleted T cells, or PBMCs.

Trimming removed 3 bases at V and 4 bases at J, with 7 bases between. The CDR3 has 12 amino acids. Germline V gene lookup returns CDR1 MNHNY and CDR2 SVGAGI (reference sequence). The protocol was immunoSEQ multiplex PCR, while the TCRdb copy is restricted to in-frame clones and leaves out a portion. Among 250,000 to 300,000 clones, 80% to 95% were seen once, and the ten largest hold roughly 2.3%. The sample comprised peripheral blood. This TCR was recovered from a woman aged 25 to 45 with COVID-19, enrolled during active disease. This chain joins TRBV6-6 and TRBJ2-7; D is unresolved. CDR3 amino acids: CASSYASYEQYF. DNA of the CDR3: TGTGCCAGCAGTTATGCGAGTTACGAGCAGTACTTC.